Listed here are 20 T cell receptor beta chains from one sample, sequenced in a study of OX40 agonist ivuxolimab in advanced cancers. The method was immunoSEQ multiplex PCR; TCRdb's version includes in-frame clones alone and lacks a portion of them. The profile shows roughly 90,000 clones, approximately 91% of them singletons. Sequences were derived from CD4+ or CD8+ T cells sorted from blood, sampled in a trial of the OX40 agonist ivuxolimab. The source of these receptors is an adult with an advanced solid tumor such as melanoma, head and neck, liver or kidney cancer.

The J gene is TRBJ1-4, the V gene TRBV7-9; no definite D call. Germline loops: CDR1 SEHNR, CDR2 FQNEAQ (reference sequence). The CDR3 totals 15 residues. V dropped 5 bases and J dropped 8 bases, with 18 bases sitting between them. The CDR3 reads CASSTRGSKREKLFF. The CDR3 bases are TGTGCCAGCAGCACTAGAGGCAGTAAGCGGGAAAAACTGTTTTTT.

This clone has a single count. The rearrangement uses TRBV7-2 and TRBJ1-5; TRBD1 is a possible D gene (6 bases). In germline, CDR1 is SGHTA, CDR2 FQGNSA. The CDR3 sequence is 15 residues long. Trimming pared 1 base from V and 4 bases from J, leaving 11 bases between. The CDR3 loop reads CASSLVSGENQPQHF. The CDR3 nucleotides are TGTGCCAGCAGCTTAGTGTCAGGGGAAAATCAGCCCCAGCATTTT.

Worth noting for this clone: One end of the junction does not line up with germline, which may come from a read error. J is TRBJ1-3 and V is TRBV28, with 9 positions matching TRBD1. CDR1 and CDR2 from the germline V gene are MDHEN and SYDVKM. The CDR3 covers 19 residues. The CDR3 region has the DNA TGTGCCAGCAGTGGAGGGACAGGGTTTGGGCGTGGTGCTGGGAACACCATATATTTT. Its protein product is CASSGGTGFGRGAGNTIYF. The whole variable domain, remainder taken from reference TRBV28 and TRBJ1-3, is DVKVTQSSRYLVKRTGEKVFLECVQDMDHENMFWYRQDPGLGLRLIYFSYDVKMKEKGDIPEGYSVSREKKERFSLILESASTNQTSMYLCASSGGTGFGRGAGNTIYFGEGSWLTVV.

The V call is TRBV7-6, the J call TRBJ2-5; D perhaps matches TRBD1 (5 bases). Trimming took 8 bases from V and 2 from J, leaving 12 bases between them. The CDR3 runs 13 residues. Germline lookup yields CDR1 SGHVS and CDR2 FNYEAQ. DNA for the CDR3: TGTGCCAGCTCCGTCGCAGGGCAAGAGACCCAGTACTTC. It translates to CASSVAGQETQYF. Drawing the rest from reference TRBV7-6 and TRBJ2-5, the complete variable domain is GAGVSQSPRYKVTKRGQDVALRCDPISGHVSLYWYRQALGQGPEFLTYFNYEAQQDKSGLPNDRFSAERPEGSISTLTIQRTEQRDSAMYRCASSVAGQETQYFGPGTRLLVL.

This rearrangement joins TRBV27 to TRBJ2-6; 8 bases align to TRBD1. There are 15 residues in the CDR3. Germline assignment: CDR1 MNHEY and CDR2 SMNVEV (reference sequence). The V and J ends lost 4 bases and 5 bases, in that order; junction bases with no gene match: 4. CDR3 in amino acids: CASSSGQGWANVLTF. The CDR3 coding sequence is TGTGCCAGCAGTTCCGGACAGGGCTGGGCCAACGTCCTGACTTTC.

This rearrangement joins TRBV19 to TRBJ2-7, with TRBD1 as a possible D gene (6 bases). V was trimmed by 3 bases and J by 2 bases, leaving 14 bases between them. Germline V lookup: CDR1 LNHDA, CDR2 SQIVND (reference sequence). The CDR3 extends over 15 amino acids. As DNA, the CDR3 is TGTGCCAGTAGTATCGACAGGAACCCTGCCTACGAGCAGTACTTC. It specifies CASSIDRNPAYEQYF.

The genes are TRBV21-1 and TRBJ1-2. TRBV21-1 is a documented pseudogene. CDR3 size: 12 residues. CDR3 sequence reads: CASSKRTYGYTF. As DNA, the CDR3 is TGTGCCAGCAGCAAACGGACCTATGGCTACACCTTC.

This chain links TRBV4-1 with TRBJ1-5; 10 bases fit TRBD1. The V and J ends lost 4 bases and 6 bases, in that order; junction bases with no gene match: 6. CDR1 MGHRA and CDR2 YSYEKL come from the germline V gene. The CDR3 is 15 residues long. CDR3 residues: CASSRTGTGAQPQHF. The CDR3 DNA follows: TGCGCCAGCAGCCGGACTGGGACAGGGGCTCAGCCCCAGCATTTT.

The V gene is TRBV27, the J gene TRBJ2-7; 7 bases are shared with TRBD2. The V and J ends lost 1 base and 2 bases, in that order; junction bases with no gene match: 8. CDR1 MNHEY and CDR2 SMNVEV come from the germline V gene (reference sequence). The CDR3 is 16 residues long. CDR3 sequence reads: CASSLYPSGTTYEQYF. The CDR3 bases are TGTGCCAGCAGTTTATACCCTAGCGGCACAACCTACGAGCAGTACTTC.

This chain joins TRBV15 and TRBJ1-5; a weak D match, TRBD1 (5 bases). Trimming cost V 8 bases and J 6 bases, with 14 bases left between them. Germline CDR1 LNHNV, CDR2 YYDKDF (reference sequence). The CDR3 is made up of 13 amino acids. The CDR3 region has the DNA TGTGCCACCGGCGAGGGGTTTCGTCAGCCCCAGCATTTT. Translation: CATGEGFRQPQHF.

The chain recombines TRBV7-2 with TRBJ1-1; 11 positions match TRBD1. Per the germline V gene, CDR1 is SGHTA and CDR2 is FQGNSA. Trimming removed 5 bases from V and 4 bases from J; junction bases left unmatched: 6. This CDR3 has 15 residues. The CDR3 region is CASSDGQGASTEAFF. CDR3 bases: TGTGCCAGCAGCGATGGACAGGGGGCGAGCACTGAAGCTTTCTTT.

Only one count was recorded for this clone. The chain links TRBV10-1 to TRBJ2-1, with a weak D call TRBD2 (6 bases). The length of the CDR3 is 16 residues. CDR1 and CDR2 from the germline V gene are WNHNN and SYGVQD (reference sequence). Deletions cut 5 bases from V and 1 base from J, with 15 bases between. The CDR3 sequence: CASSTGLSGSYNEQFF. DNA for the CDR3: TGCGCCAGCAGTACGGGACTTTCGGGATCCTACAATGAGCAGTTCTTC.

The rearrangement uses TRBV6-5 and TRBJ2-2, with TRBD2 matching 7 bases. The trim removed 1 base at V and 8 bases at J, leaving 4 bases unmatched. CDR3 size: 14 residues. Germline assignment: CDR1 MNHEY and CDR2 SVGAGI. CDR3: CASSYFSGAGELFF. CDR3 bases: TGTGCCAGCAGTTACTTCAGCGGGGCTGGGGAGCTGTTTTTT.

This rearrangement joins TRBV21-1 to TRBJ2-3. TRBV21-1 is a pseudogene segment. The CDR3 consists of 14 residues. Here the CDR3 reads CASSRGVGTDTQYF. The CDR3 DNA follows: TGTGCCAGCAGCAGAGGGGTGGGAACAGATACGCAGTATTTT.

CDR3: CASSVVTGAYNEQFF. The CDR3 nucleotides read TGTGCCAGCAGCGTAGTGACAGGGGCCTACAATGAGCAGTTCTTC. The chain links TRBV9 to TRBJ2-1, with 8 bases lining up with TRBD1. With V trimmed by 0 bases and J by 2 bases, 1 base remained unmatched. CDR1 is SGDLS and CDR2 is YYNGEE in the germline V gene. The CDR3 length is 15 residues. Complete variable domain (other parts from reference TRBV9 and TRBJ2-1): DSGVTQTPKHLITATGQRVTLRCSPRSGDLSVYWYQQSLDQGLQFLIQYYNGEERAKGNILERFSAQQFPDLHSELNLSSLELGDSALYFCASSVVTGAYNEQFFGPGTRLTVL.

V usage is TRBV4-3 and J usage is TRBJ1-1, with D possibly being TRBD1 (5 bases). The germline gives CDR1 LGHNA, CDR2 YSLEER. Trimming removed 2 bases at V and 5 bases at J, with 15 bases between. CDR3 size: 15 residues. CDR3 sequence: CASSQRGRRVTEAFF. The DNA of the CDR3 is TGCGCCAGCAGCCAAAGGGGTCGTCGGGTTACTGAAGCTTTCTTT.

The chain is built from TRBV2 and TRBJ1-2, with D perhaps matching TRBD1 (6 bases). CDR1 and CDR2 from the germline V gene are SNHLY and FYNNEI. Trimming took 5 bases from V and 1 from J, leaving 11 bases between them. The CDR3 runs to 14 residues. The chain's CDR3 is CASSSRTDNYGYTF. The CDR3 DNA reads TGTGCCAGCAGTTCCAGGACAGATAACTATGGCTACACCTTC.

This clone showed up just once. The gene calls are TRBV4-1 and TRBJ2-5, with 10 bases fitting TRBD2. The ends lost 1 base at V and 5 bases at J; junction bases unmatched: 7. This CDR3 has 16 residues. Germline-derived CDR1 and CDR2 are MGHRA and YSYEKL. The CDR3: CASSQGILAGRETQYF. As DNA, the CDR3 is TGCGCCAGCAGCCAAGGAATACTAGCGGGAAGGGAGACCCAGTACTTC.

The V and J genes are TRBV18 and TRBJ2-5; D is unresolved. Trimming pared 4 bases from V and 1 base from J, leaving 7 bases between. Germline V gives CDR1 KGHSH, CDR2 LQKENI. This CDR3 contains 13 residues. Here the CDR3 reads CASSLSLQETQYF. In DNA form, the CDR3 reads TGTGCCAGCTCACTCAGTCTCCAAGAGACCCAGTACTTC.

V usage is TRBV10-2 and J usage is TRBJ2-3; 7 bases agree with TRBD2. Germline V gives CDR1 WSHSY, CDR2 SAAADI. With 2 bases clipped from V and 1 base from J, the junction kept 3 bases outside the gene matches. There are 15 residues in the CDR3. The CDR3 sequence: CASSEGLVGTDTQYF. The CDR3 nucleotides read TGCGCCAGCAGTGAGGGACTAGTGGGCACAGATACGCAGTATTTT.